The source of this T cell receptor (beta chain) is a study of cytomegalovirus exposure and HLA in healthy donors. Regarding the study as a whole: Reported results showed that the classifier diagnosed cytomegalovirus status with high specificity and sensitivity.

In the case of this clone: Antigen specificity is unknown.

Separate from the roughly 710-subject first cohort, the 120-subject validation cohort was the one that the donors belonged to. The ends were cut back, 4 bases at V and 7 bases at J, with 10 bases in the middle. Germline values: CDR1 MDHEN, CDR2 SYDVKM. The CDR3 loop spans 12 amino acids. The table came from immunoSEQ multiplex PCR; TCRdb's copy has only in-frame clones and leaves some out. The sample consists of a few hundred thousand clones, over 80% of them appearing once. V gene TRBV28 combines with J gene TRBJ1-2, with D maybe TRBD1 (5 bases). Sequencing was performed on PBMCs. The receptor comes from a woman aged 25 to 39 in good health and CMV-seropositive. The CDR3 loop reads CASSSGTRGYTF. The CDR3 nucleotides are TGTGCCAGCAGTTCCGGGACGCGTGGCTACACCTTC.